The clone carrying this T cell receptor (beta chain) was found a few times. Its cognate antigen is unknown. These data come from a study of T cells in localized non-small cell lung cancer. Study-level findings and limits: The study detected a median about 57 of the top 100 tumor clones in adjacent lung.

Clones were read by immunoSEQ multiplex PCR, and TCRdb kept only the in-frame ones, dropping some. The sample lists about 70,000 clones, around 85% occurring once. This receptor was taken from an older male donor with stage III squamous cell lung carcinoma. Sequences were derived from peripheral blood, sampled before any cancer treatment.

DNA of the CDR3: TGCGCCAGCAGCCAAGATCAAATTCAGCCCCAGCATTTT. This gives the protein CASSQDQIQPQHF. This chain links TRBV4-1 with TRBJ1-5, with D uncertain. Germline assignment: CDR1 MGHRA and CDR2 YSYEKL. V shed 0 bases and J shed 6 bases, with 6 bases lying between them. CDR3 size: 13 residues.